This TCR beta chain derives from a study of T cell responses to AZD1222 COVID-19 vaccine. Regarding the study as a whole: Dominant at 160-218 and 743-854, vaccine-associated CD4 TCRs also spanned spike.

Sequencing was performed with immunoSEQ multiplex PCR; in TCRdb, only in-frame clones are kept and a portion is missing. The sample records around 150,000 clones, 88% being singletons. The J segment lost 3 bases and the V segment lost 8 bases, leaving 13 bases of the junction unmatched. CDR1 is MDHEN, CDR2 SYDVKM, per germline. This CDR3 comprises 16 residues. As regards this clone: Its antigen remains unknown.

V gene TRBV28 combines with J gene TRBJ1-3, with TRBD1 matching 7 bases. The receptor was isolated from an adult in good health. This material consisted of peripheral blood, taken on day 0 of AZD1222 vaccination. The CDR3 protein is CASVTRTGWDGNTIYF. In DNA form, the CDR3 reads TGTGCCAGCGTAACCAGGACAGGATGGGATGGAAACACCATATATTTT.